These T cell receptor beta chains were read from a single sample in a study of technical replicates of blood from several donors. Produced via immunoSEQ multiplex PCR; TCRdb's table is partial and in-frame only. The sample contains about 75,000 clones, around 97% of which appear only once. Sequencing used T cells isolated from PBMCs. All receptors derive from a human donor in good health. The CDR3 runs from the conserved cysteine through the conserved F or W. D genes are given only for firm matches. Only some rows state a clone size, as once, few, many or a class for expanded clones.

TRBV29-1	NA	TRBJ2-7	NA	CSVESDSSYEQYF	TGCAGCGTTGAATCTGACAGCTCCTACGAGCAGTACTTC
TRBV6-6	TRBD1	TRBJ1-3	NA	CARRGQDSGNTIYF	TGTGCCAGACGTGGACAGGACTCTGGAAACACCATATATTTT
TRBV9	NA	TRBJ1-6	NA	CASSEDGGYSPLHF	TGTGCCAGCAGCGAGGACGGAGGTTATTCACCCCTCCACTTT
TRBV6-5	TRBD2	TRBJ2-7	NA	CASSYPGLAGYYEQYF	TGTGCCAGCAGTTACCCCGGACTAGCGGGTTACTACGAGCAGTACTTC
TRBV27	NA	TRBJ2-2	NA	CASSPRGSFTPGELFF	TGTGCCAGCAGTCCACGAGGATCCTTTACCCCCGGGGAGCTGTTTTTT
TRBV11-3	TRBD1	TRBJ2-2	NA	CASSLSRGPNTGELFF	TGTGCCAGCAGCTTATCTAGGGGGCCGAACACCGGGGAGCTGTTTTTT
TRBV6-5	TRBD2	TRBJ2-1	NA	CASTRGGSNEQFF	TGTGCCAGCACTCGCGGGGGGTCCAATGAGCAGTTCTTC
TRBV27	NA	TRBJ1-1	NA	CASSLLGQGNTEAFF	TGTGCCAGCAGTTTATTAGGCCAGGGGAACACTGAAGCTTTCTTT
TRBV6-1	TRBD1	TRBJ1-4	NA	CAVYPGTGNEKLFF	TGTGCCGTATATCCCGGGACAGGGAATGAAAAACTGTTTTTT
TRBV19	NA	TRBJ2-1	NA	CASSIGQSRYNEQFF	TGTGCCAGTAGTATAGGGCAGTCGAGGTACAATGAGCAGTTCTTC
TRBV4-2	TRBD2	TRBJ2-1	NA	CASSQNPGTSGNNEQFF	TGTGCCAGCAGCCAAAACCCCGGGACTAGCGGGAACAATGAGCAGTTCTTC
TRBV7-9	NA	TRBJ2-1	NA	CASSQAQGREQFF	TGTGCCAGCAGCCAGGCCCAGGGGAGAGAGCAGTTCTTC
TRBV19	NA	TRBJ2-7	NA	CASSMTVAYEQYF	TGTGCCAGTAGTATGACAGTTGCCTACGAGCAGTACTTC
TRBV5-1	TRBD2	TRBJ2-7	NA	CASSLSSGSSYEQYF	TGCGCCAGCAGCCTCTCTAGCGGGAGCTCCTACGAGCAGTACTTC
TRBV7-8	NA	TRBJ2-7	NA	CASSLWRDSSYEQYF	TGTGCCAGCAGCTTATGGAGGGATTCGTCCTACGAGCAGTACTTC
TRBV11-2	TRBD2	TRBJ2-7	NA	CASSSWGGRAVVGSYEQYF	TGTGCCAGCAGCTCCTGGGGCGGGAGGGCTGTAGTCGGTTCCTACGAGCAGTACTTC
TRBV19	NA	TRBJ2-7	NA	CASSIGQGIFHEQYF	TGTGCCAGTAGTATAGGGCAGGGGATTTTCCACGAGCAGTACTTC
TRBV14	NA	TRBJ2-1	NA	CASSNRVYNEQFF	TGTGCCAGCAGTAACAGGGTTTACAATGAGCAGTTCTTC
TRBV4-1	NA	TRBJ2-3	once	CASSQEEGPSSTDTQYF	TGCGCCAGCAGCCAAGAGGAGGGACCGAGTAGCACAGATACGCAGTATTTT
TRBV29-1	NA	TRBJ1-1	NA	CSVSDTEAFF	TGCAGCGTTTCGGACACTGAAGCTTTCTTT
TRBV5-1	TRBD1	TRBJ1-2	NA	CASSLDRGYGYTF	TGCGCCAGCAGCTTGGACAGGGGCTATGGCTACACCTTC
TRBV10-3	NA	TRBJ2-3	NA	CAISESLADTQYF	TGTGCCATCAGTGAGTCACTAGCAGATACGCAGTATTTT
TRBV7-8	NA	TRBJ2-5	once	CASSTRTDRQETQYF	TGTGCCAGCAGCACGAGGACAGATCGTCAAGAGACCCAGTACTTC
TRBV27	TRBD2	TRBJ2-1	once	CASSPYSGSPHNEQFF	TGTGCCAGCAGTCCCTATAGCGGGAGTCCCCACAATGAGCAGTTCTTC
TRBV5-4	TRBD1	TRBJ1-1	NA	CASSSLRQGADTEAFF	TGTGCCAGCAGCTCCCTTAGACAGGGGGCAGACACTGAAGCTTTCTTT
TRBV6-1	TRBD2	TRBJ2-1	once	CASSEFGTSGISNEQFF	TGTGCCAGCAGTGAATTTGGGACTAGCGGGATTTCCAATGAGCAGTTCTTC
TRBV6-1	NA	TRBJ1-3	NA	CASSEAPGVSSGNTIYF	TGTGCCAGCAGTGAAGCGCCGGGAGTGAGCTCTGGAAACACCATATATTTT
TRBV11-3	TRBD1	TRBJ1-4	NA	CASTYRPGQGTEKLFF	TGTGCCAGCACCTACCGACCGGGACAGGGGACTGAAAAACTGTTTTTT
TRBV28	TRBD2	TRBJ2-1	NA	CASSRVAGAYNEQFF	TGTGCCAGCAGTCGAGTAGCGGGAGCCTACAATGAGCAGTTCTTC
TRBV28	NA	TRBJ1-1	NA	CASRGGQNTEAFF	TGTGCCAGCAGAGGGGGACAGAACACTGAAGCTTTCTTT
TRBV27	NA	TRBJ1-5	NA	CASRPGLQNQPQHF	TGTGCCAGCAGACCGGGACTCCAGAATCAGCCCCAGCATTTT
TRBV10-3	NA	TRBJ2-3	NA	CAISPPGLESTDTQYF	TGTGCCATCAGCCCCCCTGGACTGGAAAGCACAGATACGCAGTATTTT
TRBV11-2	NA	TRBJ1-4	NA	CASSLGHEVANEKLFF	TGTGCCAGCAGCTTAGGTCATGAGGTCGCAAATGAAAAACTGTTTTTT
TRBV9	NA	TRBJ2-2	NA	CASSVGRRGELFF	TGTGCCAGCAGCGTAGGTCGGAGAGGGGAGCTGTTTTTT
TRBV7-9	NA	TRBJ1-2	once	CASSLELHTHGYTF	TGTGCCAGCAGCTTAGAACTCCATACCCATGGCTACACCTTC
TRBV20-1	NA	TRBJ1-2	NA	CSAPGLGGYTF	TGCAGTGCTCCAGGGTTGGGTGGCTACACCTTC
TRBV12-5	TRBD1	TRBJ2-6	NA	CASGARQGNSGANVLTF	TGTGCTAGTGGTGCCAGACAGGGTAACTCTGGGGCCAACGTCCTGACTTTC
TRBV10-3	TRBD2	TRBJ2-3	NA	CAISDGAGGTDTQYF	TGTGCCATCAGTGACGGAGCGGGGGGCACAGATACGCAGTATTTT
TRBV2	TRBD1	TRBJ2-1	NA	CASRRDSSYNEQFF	TGTGCCAGCAGAAGGGACAGCTCCTACAATGAGCAGTTCTTC
TRBV6-5	NA	TRBJ2-7	NA	CASSYYRGEQLGEQYF	TGTGCCAGCAGTTACTACCGGGGTGAACAACTTGGGGAGCAGTACTTC
TRBV7-8	NA	TRBJ1-1	NA	CASSRVSGERGNTEAFF	TGTGCCAGCAGCCGCGTGAGCGGGGAGCGGGGTAACACTGAAGCTTTCTTT
TRBV6-6	NA	TRBJ2-7	NA	CASSYSEAFPYEQYF	TGTGCCAGCAGTTACTCAGAGGCTTTTCCCTACGAGCAGTACTTC
TRBV9	NA	TRBJ2-1	NA	CASSVANVHEQFF	TGTGCCAGCAGCGTAGCTAATGTCCATGAGCAGTTCTTC
TRBV4-1	TRBD2	TRBJ2-4	NA	CASSQVSGGAVAKNIQYF	TGCGCCAGCAGCCAAGTTAGCGGGGGGGCGGTAGCCAAAAACATTCAGTACTTC
TRBV10-3	TRBD2	TRBJ2-3	NA	CAISLDPIAGSTDTQYF	TGTGCCATCAGTCTCGACCCCATAGCGGGAAGCACAGATACGCAGTATTTT
TRBV9	TRBD1	TRBJ2-1	once	CASSGQGGYNEQFF	TGTGCCAGCAGCGGACAGGGGGGGTACAATGAGCAGTTCTTC